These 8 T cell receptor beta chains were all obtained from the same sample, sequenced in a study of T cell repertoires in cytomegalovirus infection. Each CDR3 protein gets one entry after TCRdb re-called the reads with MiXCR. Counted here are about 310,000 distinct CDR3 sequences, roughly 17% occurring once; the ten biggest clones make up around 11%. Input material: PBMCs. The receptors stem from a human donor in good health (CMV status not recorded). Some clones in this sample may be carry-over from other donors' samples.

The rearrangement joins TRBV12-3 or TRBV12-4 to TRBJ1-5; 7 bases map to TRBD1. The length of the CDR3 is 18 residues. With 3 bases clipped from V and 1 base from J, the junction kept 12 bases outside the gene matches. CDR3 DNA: TGTGCCAGCAGTTTCTTTTCCAGGGGGATCATGAGCAATCAGCCCCAGCATTTT. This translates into CASSFFSRGIMSNQPQHF.

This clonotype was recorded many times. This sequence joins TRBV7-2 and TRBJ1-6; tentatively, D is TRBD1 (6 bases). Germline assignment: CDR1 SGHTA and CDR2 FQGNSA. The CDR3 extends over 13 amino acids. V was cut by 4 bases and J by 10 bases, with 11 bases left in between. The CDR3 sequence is CASSSGGGSPLHF. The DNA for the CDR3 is TGTGCCAGCAGCTCCGGGGGGGGCTCACCCCTCCACTTT.

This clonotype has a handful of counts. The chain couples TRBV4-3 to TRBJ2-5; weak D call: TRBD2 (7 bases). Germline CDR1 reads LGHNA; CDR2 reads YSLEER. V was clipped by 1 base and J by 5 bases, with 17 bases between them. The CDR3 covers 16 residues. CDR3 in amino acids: CASSQGSAGAGETQYF. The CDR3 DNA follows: TGCGCCAGCAGCCAAGGTTCGGCGGGGGCTGGGGAGACCCAGTACTTC.

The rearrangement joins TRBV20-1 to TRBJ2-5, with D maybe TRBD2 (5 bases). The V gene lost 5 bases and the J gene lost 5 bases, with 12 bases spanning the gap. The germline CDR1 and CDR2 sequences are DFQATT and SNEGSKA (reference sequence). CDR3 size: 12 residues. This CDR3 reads CSAPLVRETQYF. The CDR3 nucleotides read TGCAGTGCTCCACTAGTCCGGGAGACCCAGTACTTC.

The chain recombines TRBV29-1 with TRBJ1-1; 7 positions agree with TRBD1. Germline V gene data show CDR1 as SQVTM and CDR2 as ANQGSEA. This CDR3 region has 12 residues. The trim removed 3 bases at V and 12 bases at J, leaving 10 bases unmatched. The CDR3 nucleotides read TGCAGCGTTGATCCGGGACAGAGCAGTCCTTTCTTT. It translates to CSVDPGQSSPFF.

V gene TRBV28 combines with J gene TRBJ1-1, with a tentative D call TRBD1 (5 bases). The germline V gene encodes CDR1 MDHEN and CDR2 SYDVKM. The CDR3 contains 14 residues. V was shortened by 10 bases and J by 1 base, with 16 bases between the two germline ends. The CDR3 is CATWGYGANTEAFF. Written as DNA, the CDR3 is TGTGCCACCTGGGGGTATGGGGCGAACACTGAAGCTTTCTTT.

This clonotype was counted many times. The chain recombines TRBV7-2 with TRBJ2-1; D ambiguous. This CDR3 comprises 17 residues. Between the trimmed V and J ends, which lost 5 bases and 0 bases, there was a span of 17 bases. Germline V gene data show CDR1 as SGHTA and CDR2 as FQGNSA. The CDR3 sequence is CASSPMTQTSSYNEQFF. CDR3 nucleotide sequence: TGTGCCAGCAGCCCCATGACTCAAACAAGCTCCTACAATGAGCAGTTCTTC.

The CDR3 sequence is CASSGHSREQGAYEQYF. CDR3 DNA: TGTGCCAGCAGTGGGCATTCCCGGGAACAGGGGGCCTACGAGCAGTACTTC. The genes are TRBV27 and TRBJ2-7; 8 bases line up with TRBD1. Per germline, CDR1 MNHEY and CDR2 SMNVEV (reference sequence). The CDR3 length is 17 residues. The trim removed 5 bases at V and 2 bases at J, leaving 14 bases unmatched.